This TCR beta chain comes out of a study of OX40 agonist ivuxolimab in advanced cancers. Study information: Those treated in dose escalation had hepatocellular carcinoma, melanoma, renal cell cancer or head and neck cancer. The mean age was about 57 years, ranging from 23 to 79, with roughly four fifths of participants male.

To note about this clone: The antigen remains undetermined.

The study, taken as a whole, reports: More expanded clones were found, on average, in CD8+ than in CD4+ T cells. Nonresponders, in some cases, also had low normalized T-cell clonal expansion.

CDR1 is SGDLS and CDR2 is YYNGEE in the germline V gene. CDR3 size: 14 residues. V dropped 2 bases and J dropped 7; count of bases not matched to a gene: 8. The protocol was immunoSEQ multiplex PCR, while the TCRdb copy is restricted to in-frame clones and leaves out a portion. The sample yields approximately 22,000 clones, around 84% seen once. This sequence was found in an adult with an advanced solid tumor such as melanoma, head and neck, liver or kidney cancer. This sample comprised CD4+ or CD8+ T cells sorted from blood, obtained in a trial of the OX40 agonist ivuxolimab. The chain uses TRBV9 and TRBJ1-2; TRBD1 matches 7 bases. CDR3 DNA sequence: TGTGCCAGCAGCGTCCTAGTCACAGGGGCTGGCTACACCTTC. Its protein is CASSVLVTGAGYTF.